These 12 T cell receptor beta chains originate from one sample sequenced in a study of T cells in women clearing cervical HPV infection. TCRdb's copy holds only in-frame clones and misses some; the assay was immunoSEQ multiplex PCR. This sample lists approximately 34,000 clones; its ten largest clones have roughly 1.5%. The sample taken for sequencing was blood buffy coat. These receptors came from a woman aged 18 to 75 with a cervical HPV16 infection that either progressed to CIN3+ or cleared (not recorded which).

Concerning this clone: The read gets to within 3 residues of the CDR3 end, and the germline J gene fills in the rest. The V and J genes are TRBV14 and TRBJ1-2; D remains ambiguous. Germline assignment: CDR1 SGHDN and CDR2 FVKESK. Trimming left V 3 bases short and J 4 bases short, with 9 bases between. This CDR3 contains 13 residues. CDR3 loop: CASSQKHGYGYTF. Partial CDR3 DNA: TGTGCCAGCAGCCAGAAACATGGCTATGGC.

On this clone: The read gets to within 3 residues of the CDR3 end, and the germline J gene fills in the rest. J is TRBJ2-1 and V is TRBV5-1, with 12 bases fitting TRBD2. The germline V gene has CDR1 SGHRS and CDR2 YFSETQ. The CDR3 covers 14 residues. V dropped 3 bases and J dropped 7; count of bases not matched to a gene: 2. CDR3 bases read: TGCGCCAGCAGCTGGGGGACTAGCGGGAATGAG. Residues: CASSWGTSGNE. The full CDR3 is CASSWGTSGNEQFF.

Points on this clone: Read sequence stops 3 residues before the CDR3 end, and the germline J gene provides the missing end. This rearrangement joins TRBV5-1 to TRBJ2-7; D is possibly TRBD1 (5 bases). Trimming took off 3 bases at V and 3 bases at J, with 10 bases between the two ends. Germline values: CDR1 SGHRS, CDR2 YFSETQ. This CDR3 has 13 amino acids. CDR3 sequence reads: CASSWQGFYEQYF. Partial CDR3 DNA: TGCGCCAGCAGCTGGCAGGGCTTCTACGAG.

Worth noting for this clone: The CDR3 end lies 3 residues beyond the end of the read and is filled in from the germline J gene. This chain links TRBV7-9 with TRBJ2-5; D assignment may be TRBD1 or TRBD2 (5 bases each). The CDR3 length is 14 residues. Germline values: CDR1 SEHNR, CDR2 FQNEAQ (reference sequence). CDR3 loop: CASSAGERGDTQYF. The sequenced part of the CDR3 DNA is TGTGCCAGCAGCGCTGGAGAAAGGGGAGATACC.

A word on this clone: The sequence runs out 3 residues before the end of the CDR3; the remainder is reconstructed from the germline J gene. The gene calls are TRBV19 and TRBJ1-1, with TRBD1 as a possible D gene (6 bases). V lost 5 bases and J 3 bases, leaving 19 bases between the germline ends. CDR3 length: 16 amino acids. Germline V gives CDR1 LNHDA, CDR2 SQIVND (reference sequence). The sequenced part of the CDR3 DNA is TGTGCCAGTAGTCCTTACCTCGGGACATCGGACACTGAA. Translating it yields CASSPYLGTSDTE. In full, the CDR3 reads CASSPYLGTSDTEAFF.

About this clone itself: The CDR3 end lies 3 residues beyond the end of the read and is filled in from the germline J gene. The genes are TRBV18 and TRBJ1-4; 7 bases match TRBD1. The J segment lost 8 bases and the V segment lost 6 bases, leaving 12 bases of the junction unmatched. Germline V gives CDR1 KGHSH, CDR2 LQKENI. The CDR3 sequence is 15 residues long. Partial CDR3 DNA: TGTGCCAGCTCCCGTGACAGGGTGGAAGGAGAAAAA. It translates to CASSRDRVEGEK. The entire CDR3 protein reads CASSRDRVEGEKLFF.

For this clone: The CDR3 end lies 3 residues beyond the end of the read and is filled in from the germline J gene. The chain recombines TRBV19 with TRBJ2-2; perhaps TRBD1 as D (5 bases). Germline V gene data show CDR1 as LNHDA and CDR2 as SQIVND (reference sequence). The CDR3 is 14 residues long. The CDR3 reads CASSIGSGANVLFF. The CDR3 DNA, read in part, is TGTGCCAGTAGTATAGGATCTGGGGCCAACGTG. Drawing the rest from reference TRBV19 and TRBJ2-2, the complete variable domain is DGGITQSPKYLFRKEGQNVTLSCEQNLNHDAMYWYRQDPGQGLRLIYYSQIVNDFQKGDIAEGYSVSREKKESFPLTVTSAQKNPTAFYLCASSIGSGANVLFFGEGSRLTVL.

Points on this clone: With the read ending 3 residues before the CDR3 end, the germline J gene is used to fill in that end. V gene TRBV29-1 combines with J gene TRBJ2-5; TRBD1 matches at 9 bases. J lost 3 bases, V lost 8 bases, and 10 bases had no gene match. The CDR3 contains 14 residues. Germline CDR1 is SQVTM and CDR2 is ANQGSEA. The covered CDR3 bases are TGCAGCTTCCTCACAGGGGGCAAGGAAGAGACC. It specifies CSFLTGGKEET. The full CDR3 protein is CSFLTGGKEETQYF.

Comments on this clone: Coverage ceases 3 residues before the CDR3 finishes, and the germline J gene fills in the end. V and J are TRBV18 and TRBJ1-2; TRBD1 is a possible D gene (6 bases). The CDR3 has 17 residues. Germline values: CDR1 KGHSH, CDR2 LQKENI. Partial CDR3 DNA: TGTGCCAGCTCGCAAAAGACTAGCGGGGGCCTACCGGGCGAC. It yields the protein CASSQKTSGGLPGD. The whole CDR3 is CASSQKTSGGLPGDYTF.

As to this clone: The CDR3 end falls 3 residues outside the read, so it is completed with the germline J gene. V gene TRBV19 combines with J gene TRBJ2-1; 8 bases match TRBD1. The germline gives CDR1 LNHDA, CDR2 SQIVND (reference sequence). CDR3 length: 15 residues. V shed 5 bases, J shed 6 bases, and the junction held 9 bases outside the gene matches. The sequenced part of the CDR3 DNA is TGTGCCAGTAGTCGCGGGACAGGACCCCTCAATGAG. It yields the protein CASSRGTGPLNE. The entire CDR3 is CASSRGTGPLNEQFF.

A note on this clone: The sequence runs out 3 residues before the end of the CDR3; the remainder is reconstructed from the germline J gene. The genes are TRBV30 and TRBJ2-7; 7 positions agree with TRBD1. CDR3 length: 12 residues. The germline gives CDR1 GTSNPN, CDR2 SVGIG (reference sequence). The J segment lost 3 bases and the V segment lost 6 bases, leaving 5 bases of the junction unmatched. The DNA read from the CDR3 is TGTGCCTGCCGACAGGGTAACTACGAG. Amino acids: CACRQGNYE. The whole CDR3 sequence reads CACRQGNYEQYF.

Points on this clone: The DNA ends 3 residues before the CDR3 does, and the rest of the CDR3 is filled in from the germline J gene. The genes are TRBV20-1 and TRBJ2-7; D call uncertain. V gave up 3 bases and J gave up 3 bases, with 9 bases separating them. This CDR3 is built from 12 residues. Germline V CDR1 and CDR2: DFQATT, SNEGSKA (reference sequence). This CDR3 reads CSASLQNYEQYF. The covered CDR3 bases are TGCAGTGCTAGTCTACAGAACTACGAG.